This T cell receptor beta chain is from a study of cytomegalovirus exposure and HLA in healthy donors. Study-wide results and limits: Another analysis was done later, and it associated 16,951 TCR beta sequences with HLA alleles at 0.05 false discovery rate. Some highly shared sequence variants likely arose as a pipeline artifact. In terms of immune exposure information, only CMV serostatus was available.

Healthy bone marrow donors made up the donor group. PCR involved 60 Vbeta and 13 Jbeta primers. The assay was immunoSEQ multiplex PCR, and TCRdb's table has in-frame clones only and misses some. Of about 130,000 clones listed, about 80% are singletons. For this clone: Its antigen is as yet unknown.

The sample comprised PBMCs. This TCR was sampled from a young man in good health and CMV-seropositive.

The CDR3: CASSPPPTNNQETQYF. As DNA, the CDR3 is TGTGCCAGCAGCCCTCCCCCGACTAATAACCAAGAGACCCAGTACTTC. V usage is TRBV7-2 and J usage is TRBJ2-5; D may be TRBD2 (5 bases). The V end was cut by 5 bases, the J end by 0 bases, with 16 bases between. CDR1 SGHTA and CDR2 FQGNSA come from the germline V gene. The CDR3 is made up of 16 amino acids.